What follows are 22 T cell receptor beta chains derived from one specimen sequenced in a study of vaccination and CD4 T cells after COVID-19. This sample's treatment: approximately nine-day PBMC culture with coronavirus spike peptide pools or control peptides (ViraFEST assay). These receptors are not linked to any known antigen. Researchers used the Oncomine TCR Beta short-read assay to sequence DNA from cultured CD4+ T cells. TCRdb recomputed calls from the PCR reads with MiXCR, one row per CDR3 protein. The sample shows some 25,000 distinct CDR3 sequences, approximately 50% of them seen only once. What was sequenced was CD4+ T cells from blood, cultured in vitro. Source of these receptors: a human donor who had recovered from COVID-19.

CDR3 sequence (DNA): TGTGCCAGCAGGGGACAGGGGGCAACGACAGATACGCAGTATTTT. Translating it yields CASRGQGATTDTQYF. This chain connects TRBV6-1 to TRBJ2-3; 12 bases are a match to TRBD1. Germline CDR1 is MNHNS and CDR2 is SASEGT. The CDR3 covers 15 residues. V trimming: 6 bases; J trimming: 3 bases; junction bases outside the gene matches: 4.

The chain couples TRBV7-2 to TRBJ2-5; TRBD2 agrees at 14 bases. V lost 2 bases and J lost 6; bases outside the gene matches: 11. Germline lookup yields CDR1 SGHTA and CDR2 FQGNSA. The CDR3 extends over 18 amino acids. CDR3 residues: CASSLTTSGGASGKTQYF. CDR3 sequence (DNA): TGTGCCAGCAGCTTAACGACTAGCGGGGGGGCCTCAGGGAAGACCCAGTACTTC.

J is TRBJ2-7 and V is TRBV6-5, with 9 nucleotides matching TRBD2. V shed 4 bases and J 7 bases; nucleotides not matched to a gene: 8. From germline, CDR1 is MNHEY and CDR2 SVGAGI. The CDR3 runs to 14 residues. The CDR3 is CASSLIAGDVEQYF. The CDR3 DNA reads TGTGCCAGCAGTTTGATAGCGGGGGACGTGGAGCAGTACTTC.

The chain carries TRBV20-1 and TRBJ2-5, with D tentatively TRBD1 (6 bases). CDR3 length equals 13 residues. With 6 bases removed from V and 3 bases from J, the gap between germline ends came to 14 bases. Germline V gives CDR1 DFQATT, CDR2 SNEGSKA (reference sequence). In nucleotides, the CDR3 is TGCAGTGCCCTGAAGTCAGGGGAAGAGACCCAGTACTTC. Translation gives CSALKSGEETQYF.

The rearrangement joins TRBV19 to TRBJ2-5, with 10 bases that match TRBD2. The trim removed 2 bases at V and 3 bases at J, leaving 6 bases unmatched. Germline V gene data show CDR1 as LNHDA and CDR2 as SQIVND (reference sequence). The CDR3 is 16 residues long. The CDR3 here is CASSIRLAGAKETQYF. The CDR3 DNA is TGTGCCAGTAGTATAAGACTAGCGGGTGCCAAAGAGACCCAGTACTTC.

The chain is built from TRBV7-2 and TRBJ2-1; the D is unclear. The V and J ends lost 2 bases and 6 bases respectively, with 23 bases between them. Germline assignment: CDR1 SGHTA and CDR2 FQGNSA. CDR3 length equals 18 residues. The DNA for the CDR3 is TGTGCCAGCAGCTTAAGTAGGTACACATCCCCAAGTCGCAATGAGCAGTTCTTC. This encodes CASSLSRYTSPSRNEQFF.

This chain uses TRBV7-9 with TRBJ2-3; 10 positions agree with TRBD1. CDR3 length equals 14 residues. After removal of 7 bases from V and 4 bases from J, the junction contained 5 bases not matched to a gene. The V gene's germline CDR1 is SEHNR and CDR2 FQNEAQ (reference sequence). Here the CDR3 DNA reads TGTGCCAGCACCCGACAGGGGGCATCAGATACGCAGTATTTT. This codes for CASTRQGASDTQYF.

V is TRBV7-9 and J is TRBJ2-3; no firm D call. V lost 5 bases to trimming and J lost 4 bases, with 4 bases between them. The CDR3 contains 11 residues. The germline gives CDR1 SEHNR, CDR2 FQNEAQ (reference sequence). The CDR3 coding sequence is TGTGCCAGCAGCCTCGCAGATACGCAGTATTTT. Its translation is CASSLADTQYF. Together with reference TRBV7-9 and TRBJ2-3, the CDR3 gives the full variable domain: DTGVSQNPRHKITKRGQNVTFRCDPISEHNRLYWYRQTLGQGPEFLTYFQNEAQLEKSRLLSDRFSAERPKGSFSTLEIQRTEQGDSAMYLCASSLADTQYFGPGTRLTVL.

A few counts support this clonotype. The chain is built from TRBV6-1 and TRBJ2-7, with TRBD2 matching 11 bases. Losses at the gene ends were 6 bases for V and 5 bases for J; bases not matched to a gene: 9. Germline V CDR1 and CDR2: MNHNS, SASEGT. The CDR3 length is 15 residues. Here the CDR3 DNA reads TGTGCCAGCAGCGTAGCGGGAGGGCATTCCGACGAGCAGTACTTC. This codes for CASSVAGGHSDEQYF.

The CDR3 sequence: CASSSSGNEQFF. CDR3 coding DNA: TGTGCCAGCAGTTCATCAGGCAATGAGCAGTTCTTC. This rearrangement joins TRBV27 to TRBJ2-1; D unresolved. The CDR3 runs to 12 residues. Germline lookup yields CDR1 MNHEY and CDR2 SMNVEV (reference sequence). Trimming removed 4 bases from V and 6 bases from J, with 7 bases in between.

The V and J genes are TRBV20-1 and TRBJ2-7, with D perhaps matching TRBD2 (5 bases). Germline CDR1 is DFQATT and CDR2 is SNEGSKA (reference sequence). This CDR3 spans 12 amino acids. V was pared by 3 bases and J by 4 bases, with 10 bases between. CDR3 in amino acids: CSARDRTYEQYF. The CDR3 DNA is TGCAGTGCTAGGGACCGGACTTACGAGCAGTACTTC.

This sequence joins TRBV11-2 and TRBJ2-2; 7 bases map to TRBD1. Germline V gene lookup returns CDR1 SGHAT and CDR2 FQNNGV. The junction had 15 bases not matched to a gene; V was cut back by 4 bases and J by 7 bases. The CDR3 spans 17 residues. The CDR3: CASSSLGIRGMGGELFF. CDR3 bases: TGTGCCAGCAGCTCACTGGGGATCAGGGGGATGGGCGGGGAGCTGTTTTTT.

The gene calls are TRBV19 and TRBJ2-1; D may be TRBD1 (6 bases). The CDR3 has 15 amino acids. With 3 bases removed from V and 7 bases from J, the gap between germline ends came to 16 bases. CDR1 is LNHDA, CDR2 SQIVND, per germline (reference sequence). CDR3 protein: CASSMNSGVRNEQFF. The CDR3 bases are TGTGCCAGTAGTATGAATTCAGGGGTACGGAATGAGCAGTTCTTC.

This chain connects TRBV7-2 to TRBJ2-5; 15 bases fit TRBD2. This CDR3 spans 15 amino acids. Trimming took 3 bases from V and 6 from J; bases not matched to a gene: 2. The germline CDR1 and CDR2 sequences are SGHTA and FQGNSA. The CDR3 spells CASSFGTSGGKTQYF. The CDR3 region has the DNA TGTGCCAGCAGCTTTGGGACTAGCGGGGGGAAGACCCAGTACTTC.

V gene TRBV7-9 combines with J gene TRBJ2-5; TRBD1 is a possible D gene (6 bases). Trimming shortened V by 5 bases and J by 3 bases, and 19 bases separated the two germline ends. Germline V CDR1 and CDR2: SEHNR, FQNEAQ (reference sequence). This CDR3 is built from 16 residues. The CDR3 loop reads CASSPRRAGVKETQYF. The DNA of the CDR3 is TGTGCCAGCAGCCCTCGCCGGGCAGGGGTAAAAGAGACCCAGTACTTC.

This rearrangement joins TRBV11-2 to TRBJ2-7; D gene unclear. Trimming stripped 1 base from V and 2 bases from J, with 12 bases between. Germline V gene sequence: CDR1 SGHAT, CDR2 FQNNGV. The CDR3 sequence is 15 residues long. In nucleotides, the CDR3 is TGTGCCAGCAGCTTAGCGACTGGGGTGGCCTACGAGCAGTACTTC. Protein product: CASSLATGVAYEQYF.

The chain employs TRBV19 and TRBJ1-2; D unresolved. V gave up 7 bases and J gave up 4 bases, with 13 bases separating them. From germline, CDR1 is LNHDA and CDR2 SQIVND (reference sequence). This CDR3 region has 13 residues. The CDR3, as DNA: TGTGCCAGTACGAGAGCGCTTAGCTATGGCTACACCTTC. Translation gives CASTRALSYGYTF.

The sample holds a few counts of this clonotype. The J gene is TRBJ2-2, the V gene TRBV24-1, with D possibly called TRBD1 or TRBD2 (7 bases each). CDR3 length: 15 residues. Trimming took 6 bases from V and 3 from J, leaving 13 bases between them. CDR1 and CDR2 (germline): KGHDR, SFDVKD. This CDR3 reads CATSRGDSHTGELFF. In DNA, the CDR3 is TGTGCCACCAGTCGGGGGGACAGCCACACCGGGGAGCTGTTTTTT.

This clonotype showed up just a few times. V and J are TRBV6-1 and TRBJ1-3; D remains unclear. V was trimmed by 5 bases and J by 1 base, leaving 18 bases between them. Germline V lookup: CDR1 MNHNS, CDR2 SASEGT. The CDR3 spans 17 residues. In nucleotides, the CDR3 is TGTGCCAGCAGTCATAGCTCCCTTGGGAATTCTGGAAACACCATATATTTT. It encodes CASSHSSLGNSGNTIYF.

The chain uses TRBV6-1 and TRBJ2-1; D may be TRBD1 (6 bases). CDR3 size: 15 residues. V was cut by 5 bases and J by 0 bases, with 11 bases left in between. Germline CDR1 and CDR2: MNHNS and SASEGT. CDR3 DNA: TGTGCCAGCAGTCAGTGGACAGTCTCCTACAATGAGCAGTTCTTC. Residues: CASSQWTVSYNEQFF.

The rearrangement uses TRBV6-5 and TRBJ2-1; D is perhaps TRBD2 (5 bases). Trimming left V 4 bases short and J 8 bases short, with 9 bases between. Germline V CDR1 and CDR2: MNHEY, SVGAGI. CDR3 size: 12 residues. The CDR3 nucleotides read TGTGCCAGCAGTTCGGCTAGCCATGAGCAGTTCTTC. Protein product: CASSSASHEQFF.

The gene calls are TRBV4-2 and TRBJ2-5; D possibly corresponds to TRBD1 (5 bases). The CDR3 contains 16 residues. Trimming removed 0 bases at V and 7 bases at J, with 18 bases between. Germline CDR1 and CDR2: LGHNA and YNFKEQ. The CDR3 loop is CASSQEGSGWGGTQYF. The CDR3 DNA is TGTGCCAGCAGCCAAGAAGGCTCAGGGTGGGGTGGGACCCAGTACTTC.